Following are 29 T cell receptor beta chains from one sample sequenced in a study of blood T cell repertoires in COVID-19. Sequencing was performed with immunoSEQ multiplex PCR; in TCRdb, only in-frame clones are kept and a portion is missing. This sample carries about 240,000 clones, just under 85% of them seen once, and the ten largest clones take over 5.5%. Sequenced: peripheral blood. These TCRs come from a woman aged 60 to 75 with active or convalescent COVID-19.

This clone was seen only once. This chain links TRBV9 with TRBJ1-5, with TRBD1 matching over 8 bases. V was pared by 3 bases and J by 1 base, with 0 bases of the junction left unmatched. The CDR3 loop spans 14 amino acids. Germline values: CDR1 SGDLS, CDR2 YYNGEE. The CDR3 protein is CASSGQGSNQPQHF. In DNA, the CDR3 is TGTGCCAGCAGCGGACAGGGGAGCAATCAGCCCCAGCATTTT.

The CDR3 DNA is TGTGCCAGCAGTGAAGCGCGAGGGCTGGGCACCGGGGAGCTGTTTTTT. Its protein product is CASSEARGLGTGELFF. This chain connects TRBV6-1 to TRBJ2-2; D is possibly TRBD2 (5 bases). The germline V gene encodes CDR1 MNHNS and CDR2 SASEGT. V was cut by 0 bases and J by 4 bases, with 12 bases left in between. This CDR3 has 16 amino acids.

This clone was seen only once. In nucleotides, the CDR3 is TGTGCCAGCAGCCCCCCCCCTAGCGGGGTTCCCTCCTACAATGAGCAGTTCTTC. Its protein product is CASSPPPSGVPSYNEQFF. The rearrangement uses TRBV27 and TRBJ2-1; 9 bases map to TRBD2. This CDR3 is 18 amino acids long. V shed 6 bases and J 0 bases; nucleotides not matched to a gene: 12. Germline values: CDR1 MNHEY, CDR2 SMNVEV (reference sequence).

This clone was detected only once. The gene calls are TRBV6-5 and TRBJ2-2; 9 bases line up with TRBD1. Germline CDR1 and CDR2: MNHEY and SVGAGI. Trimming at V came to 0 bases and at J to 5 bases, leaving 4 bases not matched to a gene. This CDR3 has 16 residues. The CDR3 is CASSYSPGQGTGELFF. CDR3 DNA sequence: TGTGCCAGCAGTTACTCACCGGGACAGGGTACCGGGGAGCTGTTTTTT.

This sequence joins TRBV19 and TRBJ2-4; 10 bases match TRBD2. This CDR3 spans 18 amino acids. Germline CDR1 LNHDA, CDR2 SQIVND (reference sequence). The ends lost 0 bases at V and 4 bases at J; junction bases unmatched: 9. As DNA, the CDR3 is TGTGCCAGTAGTATAGATAGCGGTAGCGGGGGGCTAAAAAACATTCAGTACTTC. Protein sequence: CASSIDSGSGGLKNIQYF.

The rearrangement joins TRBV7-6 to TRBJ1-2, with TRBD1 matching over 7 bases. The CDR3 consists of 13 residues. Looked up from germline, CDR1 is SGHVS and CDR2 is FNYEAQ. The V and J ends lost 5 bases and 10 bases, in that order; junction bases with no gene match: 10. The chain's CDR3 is CASSRRQGLNYTF. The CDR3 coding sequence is TGTGCCAGCAGCCGACGACAGGGACTGAACTACACCTTC.

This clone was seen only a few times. The CDR3: CASSIRGPLSSPLHF. The CDR3 DNA reads TGTGCCAGCAGTATAAGAGGTCCCCTAAGTTCACCCCTCCACTTT. This sequence joins TRBV6-5 and TRBJ1-6; the D is unclear. In germline, CDR1 is MNHEY, CDR2 SVGAGI. Trimming took off 5 bases at V and 9 bases at J, with 17 bases between the two ends. The CDR3 sequence is 15 residues long.

The DNA for the CDR3 is TGCAGTGCGAGGACAGTGGATACGCAGTATTTT. It translates to CSARTVDTQYF. The rearrangement joins TRBV20-1 to TRBJ2-3; D might be TRBD1 (6 bases). Per the germline V gene, CDR1 is DFQATT and CDR2 is SNEGSKA (reference sequence). This CDR3 contains 11 residues. V gave up 6 bases and J gave up 6 bases, with 10 bases separating them.

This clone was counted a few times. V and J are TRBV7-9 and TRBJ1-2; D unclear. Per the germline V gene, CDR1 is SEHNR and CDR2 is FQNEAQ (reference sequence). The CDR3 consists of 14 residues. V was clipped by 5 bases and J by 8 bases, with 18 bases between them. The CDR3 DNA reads TGTGCCAGCAGCCTAGATGAAAGCCCCCAAGGCTACACCTTC. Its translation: CASSLDESPQGYTF.

The CDR3 loop is CASSSGQGGKNIQYF. The CDR3 DNA reads TGTGCCAGCAGCTCTGGACAGGGTGGCAAAAACATTCAGTACTTC. This rearrangement joins TRBV28 to TRBJ2-4; 8 nucleotides match TRBD1. CDR3 size: 15 residues. Germline V gene data show CDR1 as MDHEN and CDR2 as SYDVKM. V lost 6 bases and J lost 3; bases outside the gene matches: 7. The full variable domain, rest sourced from reference TRBV28 and TRBJ2-4, is DVKVTQSSRYLVKRTGEKVFLECVQDMDHENMFWYRQDPGLGLRLIYFSYDVKMKEKGDIPEGYSVSREKKERFSLILESASTNQTSMYLCASSSGQGGKNIQYFGAGTRLSVL.

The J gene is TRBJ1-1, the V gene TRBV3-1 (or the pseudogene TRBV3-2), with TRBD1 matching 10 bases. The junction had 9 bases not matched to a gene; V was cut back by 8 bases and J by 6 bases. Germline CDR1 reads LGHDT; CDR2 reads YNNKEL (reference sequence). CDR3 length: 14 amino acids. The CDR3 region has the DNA TGTGCCAGCGGCAGACAGGGGGCTAAGGCTGAAGCTTTCTTT. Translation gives CASGRQGAKAEAFF.

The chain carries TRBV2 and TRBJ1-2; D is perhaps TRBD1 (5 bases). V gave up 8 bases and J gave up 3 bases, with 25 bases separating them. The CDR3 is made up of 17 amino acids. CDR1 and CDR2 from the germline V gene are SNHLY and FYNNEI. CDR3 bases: TGTGCCAGCCCAGGAAGGAGGGGCCGCGCGAGGGACTATGGCTACACCTTC. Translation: CASPGRRGRARDYGYTF.

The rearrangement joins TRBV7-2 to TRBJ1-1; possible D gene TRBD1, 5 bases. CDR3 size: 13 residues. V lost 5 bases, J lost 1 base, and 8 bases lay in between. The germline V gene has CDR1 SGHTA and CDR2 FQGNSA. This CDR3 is CASSVTGNTEAFF. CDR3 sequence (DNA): TGTGCCAGCAGCGTAACAGGGAACACTGAAGCTTTCTTT. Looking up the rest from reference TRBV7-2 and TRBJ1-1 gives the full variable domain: GAGVSQSPSNKVTEKGKDVELRCDPISGHTALYWYRQSLGQGLEFLIYFQGNSAPDKSGLPSDRFSAERTGGSVSTLTIQRTQQEDSAVYLCASSVTGNTEAFFGQGTRLTVV.

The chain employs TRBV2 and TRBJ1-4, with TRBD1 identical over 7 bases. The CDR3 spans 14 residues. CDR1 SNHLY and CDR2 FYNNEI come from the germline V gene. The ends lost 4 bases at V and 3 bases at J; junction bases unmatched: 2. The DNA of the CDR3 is TGTGCCAGCAGTGTCAGGGGGGCTAATGAAAAACTGTTTTTT. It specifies CASSVRGANEKLFF.

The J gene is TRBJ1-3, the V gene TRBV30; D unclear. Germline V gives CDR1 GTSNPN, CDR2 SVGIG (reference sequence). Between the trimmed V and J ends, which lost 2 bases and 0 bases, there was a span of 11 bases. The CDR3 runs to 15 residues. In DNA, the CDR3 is TGTGCCTGGAGTCCCCTCATGAGCTCTGGAAACACCATATATTTT. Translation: CAWSPLMSSGNTIYF. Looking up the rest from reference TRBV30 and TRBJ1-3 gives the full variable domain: SQTIHQWPATLVQPVGSPLSLECTVEGTSNPNLYWYRQAAGRGLQLLFYSVGIGQISSEVPQNLSASRPQDRQFILSSKKLLLSDSGFYLCAWSPLMSSGNTIYFGEGSWLTVV.

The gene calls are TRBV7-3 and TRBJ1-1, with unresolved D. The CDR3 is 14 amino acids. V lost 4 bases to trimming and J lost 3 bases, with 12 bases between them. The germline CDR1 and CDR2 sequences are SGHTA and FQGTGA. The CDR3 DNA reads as TGTGCCAGCAGCTCCCTCGGGAGGGACACTGAAGCTTTCTTT. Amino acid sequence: CASSSLGRDTEAFF.

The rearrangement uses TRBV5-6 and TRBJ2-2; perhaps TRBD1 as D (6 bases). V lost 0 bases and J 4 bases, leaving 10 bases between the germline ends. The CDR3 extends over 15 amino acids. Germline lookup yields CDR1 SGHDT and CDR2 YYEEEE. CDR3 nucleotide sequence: TGTGCCAGCAGCTTGGCCGGCAGGGGCACCGGGGAGCTGTTTTTT. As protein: CASSLAGRGTGELFF.

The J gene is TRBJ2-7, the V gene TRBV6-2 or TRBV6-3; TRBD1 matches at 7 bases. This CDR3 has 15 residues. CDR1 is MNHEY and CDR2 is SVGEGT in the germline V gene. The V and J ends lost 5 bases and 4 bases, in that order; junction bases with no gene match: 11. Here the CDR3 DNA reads TGTGCCAGCAGTCATCCGGGACAGATGACTTACGAGCAGTACTTC. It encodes CASSHPGQMTYEQYF.

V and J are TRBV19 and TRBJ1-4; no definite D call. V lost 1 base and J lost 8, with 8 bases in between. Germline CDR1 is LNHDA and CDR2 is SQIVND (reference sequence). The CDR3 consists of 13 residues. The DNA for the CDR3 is TGTGCCAGTAGTATAGGTAGAAGCGAAAAACTGTTTTTT. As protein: CASSIGRSEKLFF.

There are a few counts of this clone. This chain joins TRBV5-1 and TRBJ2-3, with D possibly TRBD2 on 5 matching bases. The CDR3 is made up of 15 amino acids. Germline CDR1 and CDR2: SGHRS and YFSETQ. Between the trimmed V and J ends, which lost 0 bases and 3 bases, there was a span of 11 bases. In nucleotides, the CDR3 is TGCGCCAGCAGCTTGGAATTTCCGGGGACAGATACGCAGTATTTT. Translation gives CASSLEFPGTDTQYF.

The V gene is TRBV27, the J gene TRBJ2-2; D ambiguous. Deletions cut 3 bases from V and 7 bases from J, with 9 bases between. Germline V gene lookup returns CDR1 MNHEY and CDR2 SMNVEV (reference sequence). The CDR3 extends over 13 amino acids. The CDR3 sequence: CASSFIRHGELFF. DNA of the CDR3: TGTGCCAGCAGTTTCATTAGACACGGGGAGCTGTTTTTT.

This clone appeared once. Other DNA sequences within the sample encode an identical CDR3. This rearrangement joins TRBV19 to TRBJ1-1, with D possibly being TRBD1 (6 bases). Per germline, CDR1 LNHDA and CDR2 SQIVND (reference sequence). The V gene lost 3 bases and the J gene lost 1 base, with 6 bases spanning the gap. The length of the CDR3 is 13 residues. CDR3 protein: CASSMTGNTEAFF. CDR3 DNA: TGTGCCAGTAGTATGACAGGGAACACTGAAGCTTTCTTT.

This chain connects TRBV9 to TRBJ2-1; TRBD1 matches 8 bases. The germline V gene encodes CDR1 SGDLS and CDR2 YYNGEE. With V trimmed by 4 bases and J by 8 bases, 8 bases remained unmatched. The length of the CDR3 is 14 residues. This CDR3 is CASSKTGAVDEQFF. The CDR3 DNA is TGTGCCAGCAGCAAGACAGGGGCGGTCGATGAGCAGTTCTTC.

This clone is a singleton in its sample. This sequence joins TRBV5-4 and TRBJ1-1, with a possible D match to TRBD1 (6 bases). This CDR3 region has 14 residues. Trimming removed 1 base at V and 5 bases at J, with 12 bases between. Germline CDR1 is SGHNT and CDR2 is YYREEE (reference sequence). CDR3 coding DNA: TGTGCCAGCAGCTTGTGGGGGCTTAAAACTGAAGCTTTCTTT. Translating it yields CASSLWGLKTEAFF.

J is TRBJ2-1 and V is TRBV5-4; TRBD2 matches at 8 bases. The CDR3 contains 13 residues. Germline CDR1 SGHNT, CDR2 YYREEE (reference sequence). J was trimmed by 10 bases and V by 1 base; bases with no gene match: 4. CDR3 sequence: CASSLRVAGEQFF. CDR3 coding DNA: TGTGCCAGCAGCTTGAGAGTAGCGGGAGAGCAGTTCTTC.

CDR3 region: CASSRMPGDGYTF. The CDR3 bases are TGTGCCAGCAGTCGGATGCCCGGGGATGGCTACACCTTC. The chain uses TRBV28 and TRBJ1-2; unclear D gene. The CDR3 has 13 residues. The V gene lost 5 bases and the J gene lost 6 bases, with 13 bases spanning the gap. CDR1 and CDR2 (germline): MDHEN, SYDVKM.

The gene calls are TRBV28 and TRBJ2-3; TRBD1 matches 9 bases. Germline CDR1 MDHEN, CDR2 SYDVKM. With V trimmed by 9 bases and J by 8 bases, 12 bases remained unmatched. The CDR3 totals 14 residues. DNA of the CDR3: TGTGCCAGTCTTCCGGGACAGGGCGTTCTTACGCAGTATTTT. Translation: CASLPGQGVLTQYF.

The CDR3 coding sequence is TGTGCCAGCAGCTTAGTTGGTATCCTAGCGGGGCCGGGTAGGCAGTTCTTC. Translation gives CASSLVGILAGPGRQFF. V and J are TRBV11-2 and TRBJ2-1, with 9 bases that match TRBD2. CDR1 and CDR2 from the germline V gene are SGHAT and FQNNGV. The CDR3 runs to 17 residues. Trimming removed 1 base from V and 12 bases from J; junction bases left unmatched: 16. The full variable domain, with the rest looked up from reference TRBV11-2 and TRBJ2-1, is EAGVAQSPRYKIIEKRQSVAFWCNPISGHATLYWYQQILGQGPKLLIQFQNNGVVDDSQLPKDRFSAERLKGVDSTLKIQPAKLEDSAVYLCASSLVGILAGPGRQFFGPGTRLTVL.

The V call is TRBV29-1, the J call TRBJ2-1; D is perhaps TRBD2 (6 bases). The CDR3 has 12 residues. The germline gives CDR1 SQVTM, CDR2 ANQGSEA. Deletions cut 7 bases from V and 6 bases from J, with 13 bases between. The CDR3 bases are TGCAGCGCCTGGGGGGTACCCAATGAGCAGTTCTTC. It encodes CSAWGVPNEQFF.